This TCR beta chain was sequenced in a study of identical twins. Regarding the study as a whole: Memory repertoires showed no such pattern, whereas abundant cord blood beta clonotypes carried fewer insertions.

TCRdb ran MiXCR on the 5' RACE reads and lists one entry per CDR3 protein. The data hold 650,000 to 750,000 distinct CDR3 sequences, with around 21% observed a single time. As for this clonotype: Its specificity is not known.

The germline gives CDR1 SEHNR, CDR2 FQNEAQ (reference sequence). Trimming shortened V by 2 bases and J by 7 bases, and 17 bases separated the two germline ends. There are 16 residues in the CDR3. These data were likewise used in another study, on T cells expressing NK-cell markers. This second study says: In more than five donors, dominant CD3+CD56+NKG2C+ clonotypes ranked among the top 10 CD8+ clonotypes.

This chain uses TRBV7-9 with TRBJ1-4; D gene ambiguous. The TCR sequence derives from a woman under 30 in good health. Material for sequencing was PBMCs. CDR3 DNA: TGTGCCAGCAGCTTAAGACACATCGCAAAGAGTGAAAAACTGTTTTTT. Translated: CASSLRHIAKSEKLFF.